A selection of T cell receptor beta chains follows, all from one sample in a study of somatic mutations in cytotoxic T cells in rheumatoid arthritis. The protocol was immunoSEQ multiplex PCR, while the TCRdb copy is restricted to in-frame clones and leaves out a portion. The sample carries 25,000 to 35,000 clones, approximately 86% recorded once. Sequences were obtained from CD8+ T cells sorted from blood. The receptors come from an adult with rheumatoid arthritis. The CDR3 runs from the conserved cysteine through the conserved F or W. Fields, in order: J gene, clone size, D gene, V gene, CDR3 DNA, CDR3 protein. A D gene is named only where the DNA matches it firmly. Clone size, where shown, is once, few, many, or a class for clones that have expanded.

>TRBJ2-5|NA|TRBD1|TRBV19
TGTGCCAGTAGGTCCCGGGACAGAGACCAACAAGAGACCCAGTACTTC
CASRSRDRDQQETQYF
>TRBJ1-1|NA|NA|TRBV6-5
TGTGCCAGCAGTTACGACACCGAGGCTTTCTTT
CASSYDTEAFF
>TRBJ1-2|NA|TRBD1|TRBV19
TGTGCCTCCAACTCGATAGACAGGGGAGACAACTATGGCTACACCTTC
CASNSIDRGDNYGYTF
>TRBJ2-1|NA|NA|TRBV19
TGTGCCAGTAGTATAGCATACAATGAGCAGTTCTTC
CASSIAYNEQFF
>TRBJ1-3|NA|NA|TRBV2
TGTGCCAGCAGTGAAAATTCTGGGGTTTTCTCTGGAAACACCATATATTTT
CASSENSGVFSGNTIYF
>TRBJ2-1|NA|NA|TRBV10-3
TGTGCCATCAATGGAGAACCCTACAATGAGCAGTTCTTC
CAINGEPYNEQFF
>TRBJ1-5|NA|NA|TRBV15
TGTGCCACCAGCAGAGATCTAGCGGGGCTCGGCAATCAGCCCCAGCATTTT
CATSRDLAGLGNQPQHF
>TRBJ2-1|NA|NA|TRBV9
TGTGCCAGCAGCGTAGATCTAGGAGATCGAGGAACCTACAATGAGCAGTTCTTC
CASSVDLGDRGTYNEQFF
>TRBJ2-1|NA|NA|TRBV29-1
TGCAGCGTTGACGGGGTTAACGTCTACAATGAGCAGTTCTTC
CSVDGVNVYNEQFF
>TRBJ2-7|NA|TRBD1|TRBV19
TGTGCCAGTAGTCTTACCGGGACAGGGATCGACGAGCAGTACTTC
CASSLTGTGIDEQYF
>TRBJ2-7|NA|NA|TRBV9
TGTGCCAGCAGCGTAGCGGGCGACGTCAATTACGAGCAGTACTTC
CASSVAGDVNYEQYF
>TRBJ2-3|NA|TRBD2|TRBV13
TGTGCCAGCAGTAAAGCGGGGGGCCTCACAGATACGCAGTATTTT
CASSKAGGLTDTQYF
>TRBJ2-5|NA|TRBD1|TRBV5-4
TGTGCCAGCAGCTCGGGACAGCTTGGGTACCAAGAGACCCAGTACTTC
CASSSGQLGYQETQYF
>TRBJ2-3|once|TRBD2|TRBV7-9
TGTGCCAGCAGCCTATTACTAGCGCGGGGCACAGATACGCAGTATTTT
CASSLLLARGTDTQYF
>TRBJ2-5|NA|TRBD1|TRBV19
TGTGCCAGTAGCCCGACCGGGACAGGGTTTTGGGAGACCCAGTACTTC
CASSPTGTGFWETQYF
>TRBJ2-1|NA|NA|TRBV21-1
TGTGCCAGCAGCAACGGTGACAGGAGCTCCTACAATGAGCAGTTCTTC
CASSNGDRSSYNEQFF
>TRBJ2-1|NA|NA|TRBV7-9
TGTGCCAGCAGCCTCCCCAATCAGGGTGATGAGCAGTTCTTC
CASSLPNQGDEQFF
>TRBJ1-5|NA|NA|TRBV6-6
TGTGCCAGCAGTTACGCAGGGGGCAATCAGCCCCAGCATTTT
CASSYAGGNQPQHF
>TRBJ1-3|NA|NA|TRBV9
TGTGCCAGCAGCGTAGGACACTCTGGAAACACCATATATTTT
CASSVGHSGNTIYF
>TRBJ2-1|once|TRBD2|TRBV7-6
TGTGCCAGCAGCCCGATACTAGCGGGAGAAAACAATGAGCAGTTCTTC
CASSPILAGENNEQFF
>TRBJ1-2|few|NA|TRBV7-9
TGTGCCAGCAGAAACAGGGCTGGTGAGGGCTACACCTTC
CASRNRAGEGYTF
>TRBJ1-2|NA|TRBD1|TRBV27
TGTGCCAGCAGTCCCCGACAGGGCTATGGCTACACCTTC
CASSPRQGYGYTF
>TRBJ2-1|NA|TRBD2|TRBV10-3
TGTGCCATCAGGAGAGACGATATAGCGGGGGCGCGCTACAATGAGCAGTTCTTC
CAIRRDDIAGARYNEQFF
>TRBJ2-5|NA|NA|TRBV6-1
TGTGCCAGCAGTGCAGCGGCGACACGATCCCAAGAGACCCAGTACTTC
CASSAAATRSQETQYF
>TRBJ2-1|NA|NA|TRBV27
TGTGCCAGCAGTTCTCTTGGTCTGGACCAGCGGGCTGAGCAGTTCTTC
CASSSLGLDQRAEQFF
>TRBJ2-7|few|TRBD2|TRBV4-1
TGCGCCAGCAGCCAAGAAGAACTAGCGGGAGTCGACGAGCAGTACTTC
CASSQEELAGVDEQYF
>TRBJ2-7|NA|TRBD2|TRBV13
TGTGCCAGCAATAGCGGGGGAGAAGAGCAGTACTTC
CASNSGGEEQYF
>TRBJ2-7|once|TRBD1|TRBV5-6
TGTGCCAGCAGCTTGGGGACAGGGGAATTGGTCTACGAGCAGTACTTC
CASSLGTGELVYEQYF
>TRBJ2-1|NA|NA|TRBV27
TGTGCCAGCAGTTTTCCGGGCACTGGTCAGGAGCAGTTCTTC
CASSFPGTGQEQFF
>TRBJ2-1|NA|TRBD2|TRBV11-2
TGTGCCAGCAGCTCGGGACTAGCGGATACAATGAAGCAGTTCTTC
CASSSGLADTMKQFF
>TRBJ2-3|NA|TRBD1|TRBV4-1
TGCGCCAGCAGCCCCGTAGAGGGGGCTGGAGATACGCAGTATTTT
CASSPVEGAGDTQYF
>TRBJ2-5|once|TRBD2|TRBV7-9
TGTGCCAGCAGCCCTTCTGGGCGGGGGGGCCAAGAGACCCAGTACTTC
CASSPSGRGGQETQYF
>TRBJ1-1|NA|NA|TRBV14
TGTGCCAGCAGCTATGCCCGGGGGCTGACTGAAGCTTTCTTT
CASSYARGLTEAFF
>TRBJ2-7|NA|NA|TRBV30
TGTGCCTGGAGTTCAGCTTCCTACGAGCAGTACTTC
CAWSSASYEQYF
>TRBJ2-7|NA|NA|TRBV11-1
TGTGCCAGCAGCTTAGTGCAGGGGCCCGAGCAGTACTTC
CASSLVQGPEQYF
>TRBJ2-7|NA|TRBD1|TRBV4-3
TGCGCCAGCAGCCAAGGAGTGACAGGGGCCGGCTACGAGCAGTACTTC
CASSQGVTGAGYEQYF
>TRBJ1-1|few|TRBD1|TRBV5-1
TGCGCCAGCAGCTATTGGCAGGGGGTGGACACTGAAGCTTTCTTT
CASSYWQGVDTEAFF
>TRBJ2-2|NA|NA|TRBV6-5
TGTGCCAGCAGTTACTCGAACTCTGCGAACACCGGGGAGCTGTTTTTT
CASSYSNSANTGELFF
>TRBJ1-5|NA|TRBD1|TRBV7-6
TGTGCCAGCAGTCAGACAGGGGGGAATCAGCCCCAGCATTTT
CASSQTGGNQPQHF
>TRBJ1-6|NA|NA|TRBV7-2
TGTGCCAGCAGCCTCCGGGAGGCGGCCTATAATTCACCCCTCCACTTT
CASSLREAAYNSPLHF
>TRBJ2-3|NA|NA|TRBV6-5
TGTGCCAGCAGTTACTCGCACAGCACAGATACGCAGTATTTT
CASSYSHSTDTQYF
>TRBJ2-1|NA|NA|TRBV14
TGTGCCAGCAGCCAAGCCCTCTACAATGAGCAGTTCTTC
CASSQALYNEQFF
>TRBJ2-1|NA|NA|TRBV7-9
TGTGCCAGCAGCGCGGGACAGCGCCTCTACAATGAGCAGTTCTTC
CASSAGQRLYNEQFF
>TRBJ2-7|NA|TRBD2|TRBV28
TGTGCCAGCAGCCCGCTAGCGGGGCGAACCTACGAGCAGTACTTC
CASSPLAGRTYEQYF
>TRBJ2-1|NA|NA|TRBV19
TGTGCCAGTAGTATAGATCCTCGGGTCTCCTACAATGAGCAGTTCTTC
CASSIDPRVSYNEQFF
>TRBJ1-3|NA|NA|TRBV28
TGTGCCAGCAGCCCGCTAGGCCCCCAGGACGGAAACACCATATATTTT
CASSPLGPQDGNTIYF
>TRBJ2-7|NA|NA|TRBV7-3
TGTGCCAGCAGCTTAGAAGGGGAATCCTACGAGCAGTACTTC
CASSLEGESYEQYF
>TRBJ1-2|large|NA|TRBV28
TGTGCCAGCAGTTTGGGGAATACTCAACTCTACACCTTC
CASSLGNTQLYTF
>TRBJ2-1|NA|NA|TRBV27
TGTGCCCCCAAGGGGGGCGAGCATGAGCAGTTCTTC
CAPKGGEHEQFF
>TRBJ2-2|NA|NA|TRBV7-2
TGTGCCAGCAATAACACCCAAGGAGACACCGGGGAGCTGTTTTTT
CASNNTQGDTGELFF
>TRBJ1-6|NA|NA|TRBV6-1
TGTGCCAGCAGTGAAGGGGGGGCTAATTCACCCCTCCACTTT
CASSEGGANSPLHF
>TRBJ2-7|NA|NA|TRBV9
TGTGCCAGCAGCTACATTCAGGGGGGCGAGCAGTACTTC
CASSYIQGGEQYF
>TRBJ2-2|NA|TRBD2|TRBV6-1
TGTGCCAGCAGTGGGAGGGAGGGCCTCTCCGGGGAGCTGTTTTTT
CASSGREGLSGELFF
>TRBJ2-5|once|TRBD2|TRBV4-3
TGCGCCAGCAGCCAAGATGATTTGGGTAGCGGGTCCCAGTACTTC
CASSQDDLGSGSQYF
>TRBJ2-1|NA|NA|TRBV5-1
TGCGCCAGCAGCTGGGGGACGGGTGAGCAGTTCTTC
CASSWGTGEQFF